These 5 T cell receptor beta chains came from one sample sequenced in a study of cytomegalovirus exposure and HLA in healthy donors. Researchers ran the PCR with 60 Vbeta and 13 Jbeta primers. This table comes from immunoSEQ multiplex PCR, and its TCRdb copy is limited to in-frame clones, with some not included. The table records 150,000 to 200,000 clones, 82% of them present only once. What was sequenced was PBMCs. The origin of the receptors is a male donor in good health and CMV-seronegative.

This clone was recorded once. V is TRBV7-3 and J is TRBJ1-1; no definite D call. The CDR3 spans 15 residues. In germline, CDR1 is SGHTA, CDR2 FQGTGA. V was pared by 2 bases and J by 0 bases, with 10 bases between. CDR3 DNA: TGTGCCAGCAGCTTACGACAAGTACTGAACACTGAAGCTTTCTTT. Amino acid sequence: CASSLRQVLNTEAFF. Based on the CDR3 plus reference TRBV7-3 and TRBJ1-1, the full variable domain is GAGVSQTPSNKVTEKGKYVELRCDPISGHTALYWYRQSLGQGPEFLIYFQGTGAADDSGLPNDRFFAVRPEGSVSTLKIQRTERGDSAVYLCASSLRQVLNTEAFFGQGTRLTVV.

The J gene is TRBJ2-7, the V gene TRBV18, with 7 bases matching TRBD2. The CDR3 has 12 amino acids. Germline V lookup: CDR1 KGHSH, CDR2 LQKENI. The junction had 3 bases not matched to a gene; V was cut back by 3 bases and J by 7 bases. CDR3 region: CASSPVRGEQYF. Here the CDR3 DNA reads TGTGCCAGCTCACCGGTGCGGGGGGAGCAGTACTTC.

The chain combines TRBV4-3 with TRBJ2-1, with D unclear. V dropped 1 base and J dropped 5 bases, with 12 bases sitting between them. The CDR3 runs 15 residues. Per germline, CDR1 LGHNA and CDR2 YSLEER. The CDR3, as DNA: TGCGCCAGCAGCCAAGGGTCTTCAGCGAACAATGAGCAGTTCTTC. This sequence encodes CASSQGSSANNEQFF.

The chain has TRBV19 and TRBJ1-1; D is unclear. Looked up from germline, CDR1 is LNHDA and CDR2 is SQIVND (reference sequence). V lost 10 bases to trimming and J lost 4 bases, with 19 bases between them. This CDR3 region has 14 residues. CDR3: CATPTEGRGTEAFF. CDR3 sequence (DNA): TGTGCCACCCCCACGGAGGGCCGGGGCACTGAAGCTTTCTTT.

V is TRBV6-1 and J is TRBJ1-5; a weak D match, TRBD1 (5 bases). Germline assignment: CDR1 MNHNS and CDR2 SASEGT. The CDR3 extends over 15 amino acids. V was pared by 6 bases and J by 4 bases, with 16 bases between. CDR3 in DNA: TGTGCCAGCAGGATGAGCACGGGGGTGAATCAGCCCCAGCATTTT. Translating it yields CASRMSTGVNQPQHF.